The next 9 T cell receptor beta chains were all read from a single sample in a study of tumor T cells in aggressive B-cell lymphoma. Measured with immunoSEQ multiplex PCR; TCRdb has only the in-frame clones, and not every one. Seen here are 9,500 to 10,000 clones, around 85% observed once, and the top ten hold about 4.5%. The sample comprised tumor tissue. These TCRs come from an adult with diffuse large B cell lymphoma.

The chain uses TRBV7-3 and TRBJ2-2; D possibly corresponds to TRBD2 (6 bases). With 2 bases removed from V and 5 bases from J, the gap between germline ends came to 15 bases. The CDR3 is 16 amino acids. From germline, CDR1 is SGHTA and CDR2 FQGTGA. This CDR3 is CASSLGGSGLTGELFF. The CDR3 DNA reads as TGTGCCAGCAGCTTAGGTGGTAGCGGACTTACCGGGGAGCTGTTTTTT.

This chain connects TRBV14 to TRBJ2-1, with D perhaps matching TRBD2 (6 bases). CDR1 is SGHDN and CDR2 is FVKESK in the germline V gene. V lost 7 bases, J lost 1 base, and 11 bases lay in between. The CDR3 runs 14 residues. The CDR3, as DNA: TGTGCCAGCAAGGGGCGGGAATCCTACAATGAGCAGTTCTTC. Protein: CASKGRESYNEQFF.

V gene TRBV6-5 combines with J gene TRBJ2-1, with 7 bases aligning to TRBD2. The length of the CDR3 is 15 residues. Germline V gene sequence: CDR1 MNHEY, CDR2 SVGAGI. Germline trimming cut 2 bases from V and 6 bases from J; bases unmatched to any gene: 7. The CDR3 protein is CASSYRPWTSNEQFF. The CDR3 DNA reads TGTGCCAGCAGTTACCGCCCTTGGACTAGCAATGAGCAGTTCTTC.

This clone occurred once. The V and J genes are TRBV5-1 and TRBJ2-2; 8 nucleotides line up with TRBD2. V was pared by 3 bases and J by 3 bases, with 4 bases of the junction left unmatched. The CDR3 totals 15 residues. In germline, CDR1 is SGHRS, CDR2 YFSETQ. CDR3 DNA sequence: TGCGCCAGCAGCTGGCAGACTAGCGACACCGGGGAGCTGTTTTTT. This sequence encodes CASSWQTSDTGELFF.

The V and J genes are TRBV21-1 and TRBJ1-3; the table's D call, TRBD1, was not checked against the DNA. TRBV21-1 is termed a pseudogene. The CDR3 has 16 residues. The CDR3 DNA sequence: TGTGCCAGCAGCACTCTAGACAGGGGCTCTGGAAACACCATATATTTT. Protein sequence: CASSTLDRGSGNTIYF.

The CDR3 DNA is TGCGCCAGCAGCTCGGGACTAGAAATAGGTGAGCAGTTCTTC. It is translated as CASSSGLEIGEQFF. The chain has TRBV5-1 and TRBJ2-1, with 8 bases lining up with TRBD2. The V and J ends lost 3 bases and 9 bases, in that order; junction bases with no gene match: 8. CDR3 length: 14 residues. Germline V CDR1 and CDR2: SGHRS, YFSETQ.

The rearrangement joins TRBV5-4 to TRBJ2-1; no definite D call. The length of the CDR3 is 11 residues. V lost 3 bases and J 6 bases, leaving 4 bases between the germline ends. The V gene's germline CDR1 is SGHNT and CDR2 YYREEE (reference sequence). The CDR3 DNA follows: TGTGCCAGCAGCTCTTCCAATGAGCAGTTCTTC. Translation: CASSSSNEQFF.

The chain uses TRBV9 and TRBJ2-3; D might be TRBD2 (6 bases). From germline, CDR1 is SGDLS and CDR2 YYNGEE. Trimming pared 4 bases from V and 6 bases from J, leaving 21 bases between. This CDR3 contains 16 residues. The chain's CDR3 is CASSPMVADVKDTQYF. The CDR3 DNA follows: TGTGCCAGCAGCCCAATGGTAGCGGATGTCAAGGATACGCAGTATTTT. Full variable domain (outside the CDR3, taken from reference TRBV9 and TRBJ2-3): DSGVTQTPKHLITATGQRVTLRCSPRSGDLSVYWYQQSLDQGLQFLIQYYNGEERAKGNILERFSAQQFPDLHSELNLSSLELGDSALYFCASSPMVADVKDTQYFGPGTRLTVL.

V is TRBV6-1 and J is TRBJ1-5; 8 bases map to TRBD1. This CDR3 spans 15 amino acids. V shed 0 bases and J 7 bases; nucleotides not matched to a gene: 5. In germline, CDR1 is MNHNS, CDR2 SASEGT. This CDR3 reads CASSEADRGSQPQHF. The CDR3, as DNA: TGTGCCAGCAGTGAAGCTGACAGGGGTAGCCAGCCCCAGCATTTT.